Detailed here is one T cell receptor beta chain. This entry comes from a study of T cells in Graves' hyperthyroidism and ophthalmopathy. Germline V gene data show CDR1 as SGHRS and CDR2 as YFSETQ. V was cut by 0 bases and J by 2 bases, with 12 bases left in between. This CDR3 spans 16 amino acids. There were TCR beta CDR3 regions amplified from RNA transcripts. When the TCR CDR3 underwent first-round RT-PCR, the HTBI primer set was used. Using its own MiXCR run on the multiplex PCR reads, TCRdb lists one record per CDR3 protein. Of roughly 400,000 distinct CDR3 sequences in the sample, about an eighth were seen once. Fresh 10 ml peripheral blood yielded PBMCs.

Sample: blood. The genes are TRBV5-1 and TRBJ2-1; weak D call: TRBD2 (6 bases). The TCR comes from a man aged 45-65 years with Graves' ophthalmopathy. In DNA, the CDR3 is TGCGCCAGCAGCTTGGACGGGAGAGGAACCTACAATGAGCAGTTCTTC. This gives the protein CASSLDGRGTYNEQFF.